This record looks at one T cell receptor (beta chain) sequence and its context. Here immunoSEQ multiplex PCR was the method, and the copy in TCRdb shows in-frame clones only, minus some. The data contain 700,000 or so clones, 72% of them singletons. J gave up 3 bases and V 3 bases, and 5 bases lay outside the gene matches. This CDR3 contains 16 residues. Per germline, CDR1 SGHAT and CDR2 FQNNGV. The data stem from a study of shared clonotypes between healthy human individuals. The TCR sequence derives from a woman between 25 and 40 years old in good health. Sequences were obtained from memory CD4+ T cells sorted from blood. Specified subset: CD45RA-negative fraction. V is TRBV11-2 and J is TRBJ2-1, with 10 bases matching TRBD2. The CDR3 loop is CASSFGRTSGYNEQFF. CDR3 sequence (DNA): TGTGCCAGCAGCTTTGGCCGGACTAGCGGCTACAATGAGCAGTTCTTC.